The source of this T cell receptor beta chain is a study of cytomegalovirus exposure and HLA in healthy donors. The germline V gene encodes CDR1 SGHAT and CDR2 FQNNGV. V lost 1 base and J 2 bases, leaving 11 bases between the germline ends. CDR3 length: 15 amino acids. Primers for the PCR totalled 60 Vbeta and 13 Jbeta. Method: immunoSEQ multiplex PCR; TCRdb's copy keeps in-frame clones and lacks some. The table shows around 190,000 clones, with over 75% occurring only once. As for this clone: What it recognizes is unknown.

Study findings and constraints: Later genetic work tied a missense DCLRE1C variant to beta-chain V and J trimming. The Asian-associated ancestry cluster reportedly had fewer N-insertions than the approximately 690-donor mean in a later analysis. Most TCR beta V segments were productive about 87% or about 30% of the time in an earlier analysis.

The rearrangement joins TRBV11-2 to TRBJ2-5, with D perhaps matching TRBD1 (5 bases). Sequences were obtained from PBMCs. The sequence came from a woman in her twenties or thirties in good health and CMV-seronegative. This CDR3 is CASSLGRVRQETQYF. The DNA for the CDR3 is TGTGCCAGCAGCTTAGGCAGGGTGAGGCAAGAGACCCAGTACTTC.